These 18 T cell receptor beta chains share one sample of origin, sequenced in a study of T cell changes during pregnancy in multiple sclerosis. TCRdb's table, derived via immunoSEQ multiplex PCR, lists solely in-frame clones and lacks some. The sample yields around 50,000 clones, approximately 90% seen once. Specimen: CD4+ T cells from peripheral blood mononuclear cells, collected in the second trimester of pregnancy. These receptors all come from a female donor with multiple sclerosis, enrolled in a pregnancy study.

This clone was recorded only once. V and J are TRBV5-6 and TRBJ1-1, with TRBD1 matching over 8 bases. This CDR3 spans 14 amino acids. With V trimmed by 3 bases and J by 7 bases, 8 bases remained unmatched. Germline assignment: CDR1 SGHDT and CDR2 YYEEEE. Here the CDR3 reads CASSSLDRVNEAFF. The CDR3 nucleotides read TGTGCCAGCAGCTCCTTGGACAGGGTCAATGAAGCTTTCTTT.

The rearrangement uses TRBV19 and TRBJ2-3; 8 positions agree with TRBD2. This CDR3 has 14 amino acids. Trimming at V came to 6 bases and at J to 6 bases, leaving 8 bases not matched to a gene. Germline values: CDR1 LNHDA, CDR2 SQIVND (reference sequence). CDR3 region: CASSVGGRWDTQYF. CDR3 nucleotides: TGTGCCAGTAGCGTCGGCGGGAGGTGGGATACGCAGTATTTT.

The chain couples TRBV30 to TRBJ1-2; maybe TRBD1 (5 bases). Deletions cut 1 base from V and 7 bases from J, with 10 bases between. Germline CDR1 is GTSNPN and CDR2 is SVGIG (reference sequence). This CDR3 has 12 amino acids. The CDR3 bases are TGTGCCTGGAGTGGGGGGGACTTTGGCTACACCTTC. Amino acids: CAWSGGDFGYTF.

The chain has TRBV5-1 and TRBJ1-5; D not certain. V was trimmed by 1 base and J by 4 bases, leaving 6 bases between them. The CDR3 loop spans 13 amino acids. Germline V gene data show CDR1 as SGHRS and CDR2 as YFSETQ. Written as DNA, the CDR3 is TGCGCCAGCAGCTTGACAGAGAATCAGCCCCAGCATTTT. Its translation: CASSLTENQPQHF.

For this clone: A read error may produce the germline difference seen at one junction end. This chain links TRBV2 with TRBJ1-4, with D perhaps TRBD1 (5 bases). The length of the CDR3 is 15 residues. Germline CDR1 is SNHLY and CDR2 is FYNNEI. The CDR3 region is CASSERRGRNEKPFF. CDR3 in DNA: TGTGCCAGCAGTGAAAGGAGGGGACGTAATGAAAAACCGTTTTTT.

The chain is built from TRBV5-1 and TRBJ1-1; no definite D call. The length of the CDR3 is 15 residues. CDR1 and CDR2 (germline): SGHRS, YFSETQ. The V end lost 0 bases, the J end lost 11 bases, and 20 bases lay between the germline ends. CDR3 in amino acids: CASSLDPNTGVRAFF. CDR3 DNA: TGCGCCAGCAGCTTGGATCCAAACACCGGGGTGAGGGCTTTCTTT.

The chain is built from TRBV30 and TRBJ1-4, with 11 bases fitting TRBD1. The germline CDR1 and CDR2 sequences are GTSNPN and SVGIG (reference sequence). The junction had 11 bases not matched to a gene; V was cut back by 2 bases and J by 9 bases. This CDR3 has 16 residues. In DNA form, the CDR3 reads TGTGCCTGGAGTCCCAGGGACAGGGGGTTATCGAAAAAACTGTTTTTT. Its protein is CAWSPRDRGLSKKLFF.

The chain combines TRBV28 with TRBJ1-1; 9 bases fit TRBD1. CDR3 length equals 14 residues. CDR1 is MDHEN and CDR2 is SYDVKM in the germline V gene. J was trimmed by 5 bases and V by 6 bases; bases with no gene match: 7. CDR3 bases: TGTGCCAGCAGGGCCGGGACAGGGTCAACTGAAGCTTTCTTT. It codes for CASRAGTGSTEAFF.

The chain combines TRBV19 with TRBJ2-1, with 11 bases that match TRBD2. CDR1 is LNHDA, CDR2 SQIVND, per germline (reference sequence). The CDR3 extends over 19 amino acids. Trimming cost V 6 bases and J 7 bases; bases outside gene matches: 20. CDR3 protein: CASSNEVLAGDLGMNEQFF. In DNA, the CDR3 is TGTGCCAGTAGCAACGAAGTACTAGCGGGAGATCTTGGTATGAATGAGCAGTTCTTC.

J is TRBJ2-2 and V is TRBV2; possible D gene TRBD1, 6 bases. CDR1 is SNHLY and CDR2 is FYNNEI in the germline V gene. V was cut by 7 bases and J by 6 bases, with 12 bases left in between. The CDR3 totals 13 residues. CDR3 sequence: CASIRDTPGELFF. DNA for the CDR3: TGTGCCAGCATCCGGGACACCCCCGGGGAGCTGTTTTTT.

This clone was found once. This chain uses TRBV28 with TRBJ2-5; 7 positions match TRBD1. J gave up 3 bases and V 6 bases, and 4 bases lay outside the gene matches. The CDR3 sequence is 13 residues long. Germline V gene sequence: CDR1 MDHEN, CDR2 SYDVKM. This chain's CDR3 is CASRTGTEETQYF. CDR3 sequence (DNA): TGTGCCAGCAGAACCGGGACAGAAGAGACCCAGTACTTC.

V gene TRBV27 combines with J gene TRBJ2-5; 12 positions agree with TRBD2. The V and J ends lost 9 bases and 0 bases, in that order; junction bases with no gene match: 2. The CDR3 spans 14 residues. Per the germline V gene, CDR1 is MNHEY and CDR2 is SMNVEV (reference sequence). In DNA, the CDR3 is TGTGCCAGTGGGACTAGCGGGTACCAAGAGACCCAGTACTTC. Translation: CASGTSGYQETQYF.

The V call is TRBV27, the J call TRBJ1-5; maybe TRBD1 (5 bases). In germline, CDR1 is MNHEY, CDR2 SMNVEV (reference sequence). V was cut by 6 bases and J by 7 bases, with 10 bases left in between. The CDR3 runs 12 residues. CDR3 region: CASRQGSQPQHF. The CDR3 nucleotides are TGTGCCAGCAGGCAGGGCAGCCAGCCCCAGCATTTT.

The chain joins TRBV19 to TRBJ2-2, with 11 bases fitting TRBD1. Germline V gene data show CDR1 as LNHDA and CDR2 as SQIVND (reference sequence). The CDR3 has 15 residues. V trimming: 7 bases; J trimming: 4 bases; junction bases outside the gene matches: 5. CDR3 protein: CASMDRGRSTGELFF. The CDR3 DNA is TGTGCCAGTATGGACAGGGGGCGTTCCACCGGGGAGCTGTTTTTT.

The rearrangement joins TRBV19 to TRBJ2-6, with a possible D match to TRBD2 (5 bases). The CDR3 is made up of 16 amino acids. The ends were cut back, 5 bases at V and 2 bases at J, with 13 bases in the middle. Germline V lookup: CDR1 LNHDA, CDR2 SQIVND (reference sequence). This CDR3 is CASSGERSAGANVLTF. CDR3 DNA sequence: TGTGCCAGTAGTGGGGAGAGGTCAGCTGGGGCCAACGTCCTGACTTTC.

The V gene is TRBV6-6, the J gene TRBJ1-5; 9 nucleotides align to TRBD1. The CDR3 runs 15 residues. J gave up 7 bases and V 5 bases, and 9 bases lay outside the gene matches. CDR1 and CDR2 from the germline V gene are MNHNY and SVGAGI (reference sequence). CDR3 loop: CASSLTGGGIQPQHF. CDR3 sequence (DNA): TGTGCCAGCAGTCTTACAGGGGGCGGTATACAGCCCCAGCATTTT.

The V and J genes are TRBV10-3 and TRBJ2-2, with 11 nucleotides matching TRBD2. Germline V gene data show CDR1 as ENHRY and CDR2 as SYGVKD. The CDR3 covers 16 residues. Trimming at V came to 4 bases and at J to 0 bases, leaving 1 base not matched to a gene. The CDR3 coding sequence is TGTGCCATCAGTGTGACTAGCGGGGCGAACACCGGGGAGCTGTTTTTT. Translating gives CAISVTSGANTGELFF.

CDR3 sequence: CASSFLDRAGAEAFF. CDR3 DNA: TGTGCCAGCAGCTTTTTGGACAGGGCGGGCGCTGAAGCTTTCTTT. The rearrangement joins TRBV5-6 to TRBJ1-1; 8 positions match TRBD1. This CDR3 spans 15 amino acids. Germline V gene data show CDR1 as SGHDT and CDR2 as YYEEEE. With 2 bases clipped from V and 6 bases from J, the junction kept 9 bases outside the gene matches.